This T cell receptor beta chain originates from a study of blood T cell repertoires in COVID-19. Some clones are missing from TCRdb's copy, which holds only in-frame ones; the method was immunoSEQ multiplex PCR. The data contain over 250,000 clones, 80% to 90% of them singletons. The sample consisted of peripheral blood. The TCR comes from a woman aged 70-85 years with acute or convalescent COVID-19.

This chain's CDR3 is CASSASGATNEKLFF. The CDR3 coding sequence is TGTGCCAGCAGCGCATCAGGGGCAACTAATGAAAAACTGTTTTTT. This chain connects TRBV9 to TRBJ1-4, with D perhaps TRBD1 (6 bases). This CDR3 region has 15 residues. Looked up from germline, CDR1 is SGDLS and CDR2 is YYNGEE. Trimming stripped 3 bases from V and 0 bases from J, with 9 bases between.